Below, one T cell receptor (beta chain) is given with its context. Its antigen is undetermined. A much larger clone is a single base away; this may be a read error. Breast cancer patients provided tissue from their axillary draining lymph nodes. TCRdb analysed the multiplex PCR reads with MiXCR anew, one entry per CDR3 protein. The sample lists 170,000 or so distinct CDR3 sequences, around a third occurring once. The CDR3 loop spans 16 amino acids. The V end was cut by 5 bases, the J end by 0 bases, with 11 bases between. Germline CDR1 is KGHSH and CDR2 is LQKENI. This sample was taken from a study of breast tumors, draining lymph nodes, adjacent tissues. Study-wide findings and caveats: Compared with lymph nodes, tumors were less diverse; compared with nontumor tissue, more.

The chain is built from TRBV18 and TRBJ2-6, with a tentative D call TRBD2 (5 bases). The sample was axillary lymph node tissue. This receptor was taken from a female donor with breast cancer. Some clones in this sample may be carry-over from other donors' samples. The DNA of the CDR3 is TGTGCCAGCTCATCAAGGGAGTTCTCTGGGGCCAACGTCCTGACTTTC. Residues: CASSSREFSGANVLTF. Based on the CDR3 plus reference TRBV18 and TRBJ2-6, the full variable domain is NAGVMQNPRHLVRRRGQEARLRCSPMKGHSHVYWYRQLPEEGLKFMVYLQKENIIDESGMPKERFSAEFPKEGPSILRIQQVVRGDSAAYFCASSSREFSGANVLTFGAGSRLTVL.